The 15 T cell receptor beta chains below come from one sample, sequenced in a study of cytomegalovirus exposure and HLA in healthy donors. PCR employed 60 Vbeta and 13 Jbeta primers. Produced via immunoSEQ multiplex PCR; TCRdb's table is partial and in-frame only. The table lists 35,000 to 50,000 clones, 81% of them singletons. The sample taken for sequencing was PBMCs. These receptors all stem from a man in his forties or fifties in good health and CMV-seronegative.

The chain employs TRBV6-5 and TRBJ1-1; no clear D. Germline CDR1 reads MNHEY; CDR2 reads SVGAGI. This CDR3 is 13 amino acids long. V lost 6 bases and J 0 bases, leaving 8 bases between the germline ends. CDR3 protein: CASSAAVNTEAFF. The CDR3 coding sequence is TGTGCCAGCAGCGCAGCGGTGAACACTGAAGCTTTCTTT.

The rearrangement joins TRBV7-2 to TRBJ2-2, with 11 bases fitting TRBD2. The CDR3 totals 15 residues. Germline V gene lookup returns CDR1 SGHTA and CDR2 FQGNSA. Losses at the gene ends were 5 bases for V and 6 bases for J; bases not matched to a gene: 5. The CDR3 sequence: CASSPLLAGAGELFF. The CDR3 region has the DNA TGTGCCAGCAGCCCATTACTAGCGGGAGCCGGGGAGCTGTTTTTT.

The chain carries TRBV7-2 and TRBJ2-7; no clear D. V lost 2 bases and J 6 bases, leaving 11 bases between the germline ends. Germline V gives CDR1 SGHTA, CDR2 FQGNSA. The CDR3 totals 13 residues. The CDR3: CASSLSTGREQYF. CDR3 coding DNA: TGTGCCAGCAGCTTATCTACTGGGCGCGAGCAGTACTTC.

V gene TRBV6-4 combines with J gene TRBJ2-1, with D possibly being TRBD2 (5 bases). V was pared by 5 bases and J by 4 bases, with 12 bases between. Germline V gene data show CDR1 as MRHNA and CDR2 as SNTAGT. The CDR3 consists of 14 residues. The CDR3 region is CASSPSRTYNEQFF. The CDR3 DNA reads as TGTGCCAGCAGTCCTTCCCGGACTTACAATGAGCAGTTCTTC.

The V and J genes are TRBV18 and TRBJ1-6, with 7 bases that match TRBD1. The germline gives CDR1 KGHSH, CDR2 LQKENI. The CDR3 consists of 17 residues. J gave up 9 bases and V 6 bases, and 17 bases lay outside the gene matches. CDR3 loop: CASSSEKGGLKGSPLHF. CDR3 DNA sequence: TGTGCCAGCTCCAGTGAGAAAGGGGGCCTGAAGGGTTCACCCCTCCACTTT.

The V and J genes are TRBV9 and TRBJ2-3; D is unresolved. CDR3 length: 12 amino acids. V was trimmed by 0 bases and J by 11 bases, leaving 10 bases between them. Germline CDR1 is SGDLS and CDR2 is YYNGEE. CDR3 in DNA: TGTGCCAGCAGCGTAGGGGCGAGTGAGCAGTATTTT. It yields the protein CASSVGASEQYF.

V usage is TRBV7-9 and J usage is TRBJ2-1; 12 bases line up with TRBD2. V lost 3 bases and J lost 5; bases outside the gene matches: 11. The CDR3 length is 18 residues. Germline CDR1 SEHNR, CDR2 FQNEAQ (reference sequence). Written as DNA, the CDR3 is TGTGCCAGCAGCTTCTTAATACGGACTAGCGGGGTTGACAATGAGCAGTTCTTC. Its translation: CASSFLIRTSGVDNEQFF.

This rearrangement joins TRBV5-8 to TRBJ1-1, with 9 nucleotides matching TRBD1. The CDR3 has 13 residues. V gave up 0 bases and J gave up 11 bases; unmatched junction bases: 5. The germline CDR1 and CDR2 sequences are SGHTS and YDEGEE. This chain's CDR3 is CASSLGMGTGAFF. The CDR3, as DNA: TGTGCCAGCAGCTTGGGCATGGGGACAGGGGCTTTCTTT. Supplemented by reference TRBV5-8 and TRBJ1-1, the full variable domain reads EAGVTQSPTHLIKTRGQQATLRCSPISGHTSVYWYQQALGLGLQFLLWYDEGEERNRGNFPPRFSGRQFPNYSSELNVNALELEDSALYLCASSLGMGTGAFFGQGTRLTVV.

V and J are TRBV9 and TRBJ1-1; a weak D match, TRBD1 (6 bases). Germline V gene lookup returns CDR1 SGDLS and CDR2 YYNGEE. Trimming removed 6 bases from V and 0 bases from J, with 27 bases in between. This CDR3 is built from 19 residues. The CDR3 coding sequence is TGTGCCAGCAAATCACGGGCGGACGGGACACAGTCCTTGAACACTGAAGCTTTCTTT. This codes for CASKSRADGTQSLNTEAFF.

This clone was seen once. This chain uses TRBV7-9 with TRBJ1-2, with D unresolved. The CDR3 runs to 13 residues. Germline loops: CDR1 SEHNR, CDR2 FQNEAQ (reference sequence). Trimming shortened V by 1 base and J by 8 bases, and 11 bases separated the two germline ends. DNA for the CDR3: TGTGCCAGCAGCTTAGGGGCAGTGAAGGGCTACACCTTC. Its translation: CASSLGAVKGYTF.

The chain is built from TRBV2 and TRBJ1-2, with D unclear. There are 13 residues in the CDR3. V shed 8 bases and J shed 3 bases, with 13 bases lying between them. Per germline, CDR1 SNHLY and CDR2 FYNNEI. CDR3 sequence: CASQGTGDYGYTF. The CDR3 DNA sequence: TGTGCCAGCCAAGGAACGGGAGACTATGGCTACACCTTC.

J is TRBJ1-5 and V is TRBV6-1; D call uncertain. Deletions cut 2 bases from V and 5 bases from J, with 13 bases between. CDR3 length: 15 residues. Germline V CDR1 and CDR2: MNHNS, SASEGT. The CDR3 DNA reads TGTGCCAGCAGTGAATATCACAGCACACATCAGCCCCAGCATTTT. Translation gives CASSEYHSTHQPQHF.

The J gene is TRBJ2-7, the V gene TRBV5-4; TRBD2 aligns across 9 bases. V lost 4 bases and J lost 0; bases outside the gene matches: 8. Germline values: CDR1 SGHNT, CDR2 YYREEE (reference sequence). The CDR3 consists of 16 residues. CDR3 nucleotide sequence: TGTGCCAGCAGCCCGAAAGCGGGGGGAAACTCCTACGAGCAGTACTTC. Its protein product is CASSPKAGGNSYEQYF.

The rearrangement uses TRBV2 and TRBJ2-7, with D perhaps TRBD2 (6 bases). Per germline, CDR1 SNHLY and CDR2 FYNNEI. V was pared by 5 bases and J by 0 bases, with 20 bases between. The CDR3 totals 17 residues. The CDR3 sequence is CASSPGDPGRDSYEQYF. In DNA, the CDR3 is TGTGCCAGCAGTCCGGGGGATCCGGGACGAGACTCCTACGAGCAGTACTTC.

The rearrangement links TRBV11-2 to TRBJ2-3; TRBD2 matches 7 bases. Losses at the gene ends were 2 bases for V and 1 base for J; bases not matched to a gene: 3. The CDR3 is made up of 15 amino acids. Germline values: CDR1 SGHAT, CDR2 FQNNGV. The CDR3 nucleotides read TGTGCCAGCAGCTTATGGCTAGCGGGCACAGATACGCAGTATTTT. This gives the protein CASSLWLAGTDTQYF.